One and the same sample provided the 2 T cell receptor beta chains below, sequenced in a study of blood T cell repertoires in COVID-19 (dated by TCRdb to the early 2020s). Libraries were made using the immunoSEQ multiplex PCR assay. The clones in this table, taken by TCRdb from immuneACCESS, are in-frame only. Not every clone is retained; where verified, under half of the shortfall comes from an unresolved V gene, and the cause of the rest is unknown. The sample has around 100,000 clones on record, roughly 92% of them singletons. The ten top clones hold 2% to 2.5% of the sample. The sequencing input was peripheral blood. These receptors all stem from a man aged 45-65 years with active COVID-19.

The chain joins TRBV19 to TRBJ2-1, with 8 bases that match TRBD2. In germline, CDR1 is LNHDA, CDR2 SQIVND (reference sequence). The V gene end was trimmed by 4 bases and the J gene end by 6 bases; junction bases not matched to a gene: 5. The CDR3 contains 14 residues. The CDR3: CASSKGLVLNEQFF. Written as DNA, the CDR3 is TGTGCCAGTAGTAAGGGACTAGTCCTCAATGAGCAGTTCTTC.

The CDR3 coding sequence is TGTGCCAGTAGTAGCGGGGGGGAATACAATGAGCAGTTCTTC. Translating gives CASSSGGEYNEQFF. The chain couples TRBV19 to TRBJ2-1; 9 nucleotides line up with TRBD2. CDR1 is LNHDA, CDR2 SQIVND, per germline (reference sequence). V was pared by 4 bases and J by 4 bases, with 2 bases of the junction left unmatched. This CDR3 has 14 amino acids.